This entry lists 29 T cell receptor beta chains sequenced from one sample in a study of T-cell memory formation after mild COVID-19. TCRdb ran MiXCR on the 5' RACE reads and lists one entry per CDR3 protein. The data contain hundreds of thousands of distinct CDR3 sequences, approximately 25% of them singletons. The sample consisted of PBMCs or a T cell subset sorted from them (not recorded which). These receptors came from an adult woman who had mild COVID-19 (a few samples of this study predate the infection). Cell type and time point are not known.

The rearrangement links TRBV30 to TRBJ2-7; 7 nucleotides match TRBD1. Germline loops: CDR1 GTSNPN, CDR2 SVGIG (reference sequence). This CDR3 is 12 amino acids long. Trimming at V came to 5 bases and at J to 3 bases, leaving 4 bases not matched to a gene. CDR3 DNA: TGTGCCTGGGACAGGGACCGCTACGAGCAGTACTTC. Translated, it gives CAWDRDRYEQYF.

The chain combines TRBV12-3 or TRBV12-4 with TRBJ1-1; possibly TRBD1 for D (6 bases). Trimming removed 2 bases from V and 5 bases from J, with 18 bases in between. The CDR3 totals 16 residues. Written as DNA, the CDR3 is TGTGCCAGCAGTTTACGGGCCCCACAGGGCCTGACTGAAGCTTTCTTT. It yields the protein CASSLRAPQGLTEAFF.

There are a few counts of this clonotype. This rearrangement joins TRBV20-1 to TRBJ2-3, with 12 bases that match TRBD2. V trimming: 4 bases; J trimming: 0 bases; junction bases outside the gene matches: 8. There are 17 residues in the CDR3. CDR1 and CDR2 (germline): DFQATT, SNEGSKA (reference sequence). The CDR3 coding sequence is TGCAGTGCTACAACTAGCGGGGGGAGCCGTAGCACAGATACGCAGTATTTT. Translation gives CSATTSGGSRSTDTQYF.

This chain uses TRBV11-1 with TRBJ2-7; 9 bases agree with TRBD2. V lost 1 base and J lost 2; bases outside the gene matches: 6. Germline CDR1 reads SGHAT; CDR2 reads FQDESV (reference sequence). There are 16 residues in the CDR3. The CDR3 DNA sequence: TGTGCCAGCAGCTTAGGGGCTAGCGGGACCACCTACGAGCAGTACTTC. Amino acid sequence: CASSLGASGTTYEQYF.

This clonotype has only a few counts. The V gene is TRBV5-1, the J gene TRBJ1-2; 9 bases line up with TRBD1. Germline assignment: CDR1 SGHRS and CDR2 YFSETQ. V dropped 2 bases and J dropped 7; count of bases not matched to a gene: 6. This CDR3 is built from 14 residues. CDR3 bases: TGCGCCAGCAGCTTCAAACAGGGGGCAGGTGGCTACACCTTC. Protein product: CASSFKQGAGGYTF.

This clonotype was detected many times. This rearrangement joins TRBV7-2 to TRBJ2-5; D gene uncertain. V gave up 2 bases and J gave up 0 bases, with 10 bases separating them. In germline, CDR1 is SGHTA, CDR2 FQGNSA. CDR3 length equals 15 residues. DNA of the CDR3: TGTGCCAGCAGCTTATTTCACGGATACCAAGAGACCCAGTACTTC. Amino acid sequence: CASSLFHGYQETQYF.

CDR3 bases: TGTGCCAGCAAAGAGACCCAGTACTTC. Translated: CASKETQYF. The V and J genes are TRBV12-3 or TRBV12-4 and TRBJ2-5; unclear D gene. Trimming shortened V by 7 bases and J by 3 bases, and 0 bases separated the two germline ends. The CDR3 runs to 9 residues.

V usage is TRBV20-1 and J usage is TRBJ2-1; 12 nucleotides agree with TRBD2. The germline gives CDR1 DFQATT, CDR2 SNEGSKA (reference sequence). Trimming took 3 bases from V and 3 from J; bases not matched to a gene: 6. This CDR3 region has 16 residues. CDR3 sequence reads: CSARTLAGGNYNEQFF. CDR3 coding DNA: TGCAGTGCTAGGACCCTAGCGGGGGGGAACTACAATGAGCAGTTCTTC.

This clonotype was seen repeatedly, ten times or more. V is TRBV6-5 and J is TRBJ1-1, with 7 positions matching TRBD1. Germline CDR1 MNHEY, CDR2 SVGAGI. The J segment lost 6 bases and the V segment lost 2 bases, leaving 9 bases of the junction unmatched. The CDR3 covers 15 residues. The CDR3 DNA reads TGTGCCAGCAGTTACGGCGACAGGGAAGCCGCTGAAGCTTTCTTT. The encoded protein is CASSYGDREAAEAFF.

This clonotype was seen a handful of times. The V gene is TRBV21-1, the J gene TRBJ1-5. TRBV21-1 is deemed a pseudogene. The CDR3 length is 16 residues. The CDR3 DNA is TGTGCCAGCAGCAAAGCGCTGATCGTGCTTTATCAGCCCCAGCATTTT. Its translation: CASSKALIVLYQPQHF.

This clonotype was recorded once. The V call is TRBV4-1, the J call TRBJ1-2, with D uncertain. Germline V gene sequence: CDR1 MGHRA, CDR2 YSYEKL. Between the trimmed V and J ends, which lost 2 bases and 8 bases, there was a span of 12 bases. The CDR3 spans 13 residues. CDR3 region: CASSQHGVWGYTF. CDR3 nucleotides: TGCGCCAGCAGCCAACACGGGGTCTGGGGCTACACCTTC.

The rearrangement uses TRBV3-1 and TRBJ2-7; 10 bases are shared with TRBD1. The CDR3 length is 14 residues. Germline V gene sequence: CDR1 LGHDT, CDR2 YNNKEL (reference sequence). The V and J ends lost 6 bases and 2 bases, in that order; junction bases with no gene match: 4. The CDR3 reads CASSKTGGAYEQYF. CDR3 sequence (DNA): TGTGCCAGCAGTAAGACAGGGGGCGCCTACGAGCAGTACTTC.

The CDR3, as DNA: TGTGCCAGCATTGGGGACAATGAGCAGTTCTTC. Amino acids: CASIGDNEQFF. V gene TRBV6-5 combines with J gene TRBJ2-1; D call uncertain. Germline-derived CDR1 and CDR2 are MNHEY and SVGAGI. This CDR3 is 11 amino acids long. V lost 7 bases and J lost 5, with 6 bases in between.

This clonotype appeared a few times. CDR3 sequence reads: CASSKGDYPLLIDEQFF. CDR3 in DNA: TGTGCCAGCAGCAAAGGGGACTATCCCCTGCTTATAGATGAGCAGTTCTTC. The chain recombines TRBV21-1 with TRBJ2-1; the D call of TRBD2 is as the table states it, not checked on the DNA. TRBV21-1 is shown as a pseudogene. The CDR3 is made up of 17 amino acids.

This clonotype was counted only a few times. One junction end does not reproduce the germline sequence, and a read error may be involved. This chain links TRBV5-4 with TRBJ2-5; TRBD1 might be the D (5 bases). CDR3 length: 14 amino acids. Per germline, CDR1 SGHNT and CDR2 YYREEE (reference sequence). CDR3 residues: CASTLNSREETQYF. CDR3 coding DNA: TGTGCCAGCACCTTGAATAGCAGGGAAGAGACCCAGTACTTC.

The gene calls are TRBV7-2 and TRBJ2-7; 15 nucleotides agree with TRBD2. Germline V CDR1 and CDR2: SGHTA, FQGNSA. The CDR3 sequence is 17 residues long. The V and J ends lost 5 bases and 0 bases, in that order; junction bases with no gene match: 5. CDR3 residues: CASSGLAGGANSYEQYF. CDR3 in DNA: TGTGCCAGCAGCGGACTAGCGGGAGGGGCCAACTCCTACGAGCAGTACTTC. Using reference TRBV7-2 and TRBJ2-7 for the parts outside the CDR3, the full variable domain is GAGVSQSPSNKVTEKGKDVELRCDPISGHTALYWYRQSLGQGLEFLIYFQGNSAPDKSGLPSDRFSAERTGGSVSTLTIQRTQQEDSAVYLCASSGLAGGANSYEQYFGPGTRLTVT.

The rearrangement uses TRBV7-2 and TRBJ2-1; 14 positions match TRBD2. The CDR3 is made up of 15 amino acids. Trimming cost V 2 bases and J 9 bases; bases outside gene matches: 3. Germline CDR1 is SGHTA and CDR2 is FQGNSA. CDR3 protein: CASSLWTSGGTEQFF. CDR3 bases: TGTGCCAGCAGCTTATGGACTAGCGGGGGGACTGAGCAGTTCTTC.

This clonotype was seen more than once but under ten times. J is TRBJ2-7 and V is TRBV7-9; no reliable D call. Trimming stripped 4 bases from V and 5 bases from J, with 9 bases between. In germline, CDR1 is SEHNR, CDR2 FQNEAQ (reference sequence). CDR3 size: 12 residues. CDR3 coding DNA: TGTGCCAGCAGCTCTCAGCATAACGAGCAGTACTTC. This encodes CASSSQHNEQYF.

The CDR3 loop reads CASSSKLDIRPYEQYF. Here the CDR3 DNA reads TGTGCCAGCAGTTCTAAACTGGATATTAGACCCTACGAGCAGTACTTC. The genes are TRBV12-3 or TRBV12-4 and TRBJ2-7; no firm D call. The length of the CDR3 is 16 residues. Deletions cut 4 bases from V and 2 bases from J, with 18 bases between.

The chain joins TRBV9 to TRBJ2-7, with TRBD2 matching 8 bases. J gave up 6 bases and V 4 bases, and 3 bases lay outside the gene matches. CDR3 length: 12 amino acids. Germline V gene lookup returns CDR1 SGDLS and CDR2 YYNGEE. CDR3 coding DNA: TGTGCCAGCAGCACCACTAGCGGCGAGCAGTACTTC. Its translation: CASSTTSGEQYF.

This clonotype has only a few counts. The rearrangement links TRBV5-1 to TRBJ2-7, with 7 bases fitting TRBD2. The CDR3 has 17 residues. Germline assignment: CDR1 SGHRS and CDR2 YFSETQ. Trimming took 0 bases from V and 5 from J; bases not matched to a gene: 14. The CDR3 coding sequence is TGCGCCAGCAGCTTGGAGCGGTCTAGGACTAGGATACACGAGCAGTACTTC. As protein: CASSLERSRTRIHEQYF. Using reference TRBV5-1 and TRBJ2-7 for the parts outside the CDR3, the full variable domain is KAGVTQTPRYLIKTRGQQVTLSCSPISGHRSVSWYQQTPGQGLQFLFEYFSETQRNKGNFPGRFSGRQFSNSRSEMNVSTLELGDSALYLCASSLERSRTRIHEQYFGPGTRLTVT.

The chain carries TRBV11-2 and TRBJ2-2; D perhaps matches TRBD2 (6 bases). The germline V and J ends were trimmed by 5 bases and 6 bases, with 16 bases remaining between them. Germline lookup yields CDR1 SGHAT and CDR2 FQNNGV. The CDR3 loop spans 15 amino acids. The CDR3 DNA reads TGTGCCAGCAGCATTGCGGGGCTACGGGCCGGGGAGCTGTTTTTT. As protein: CASSIAGLRAGELFF.

The chain links TRBV29-1 to TRBJ2-7; tentatively, D is TRBD1 or TRBD2 (5 bases each). The CDR3 sequence is 12 residues long. V was cut by 7 bases and J by 2 bases, with 12 bases left in between. The germline V gene encodes CDR1 SQVTM and CDR2 ANQGSEA. CDR3 sequence: CSATGRTYEQYF. CDR3 nucleotides: TGCAGCGCAACGGGACGGACCTACGAGCAGTACTTC.

The chain recombines TRBV9 with TRBJ2-1; TRBD1 matches 10 bases. This CDR3 comprises 15 residues. The germline V gene has CDR1 SGDLS and CDR2 YYNGEE. J gave up 9 bases and V 0 bases, and 6 bases lay outside the gene matches. The CDR3 DNA follows: TGTGCCAGCAGCGTAGAGGGACAGGGGTCCGGTGAGCAGTTCTTC. Translation gives CASSVEGQGSGEQFF.

This clonotype came up a few times. The chain has TRBV11-2 and TRBJ2-3; 9 bases match TRBD2. CDR3 length: 14 residues. Germline-derived CDR1 and CDR2 are SGHAT and FQNNGV. With V trimmed by 7 bases and J by 2 bases, 4 bases remained unmatched. The CDR3 DNA sequence: TGTGCCAGCAAGGGGACTAGCTACACAGATACGCAGTATTTT. Translation gives CASKGTSYTDTQYF.

The chain is built from TRBV7-2 and TRBJ1-2; D perhaps matches TRBD1 (6 bases). V lost 6 bases to trimming and J lost 4 bases, with 12 bases between them. The CDR3 extends over 13 amino acids. Germline V gene sequence: CDR1 SGHTA, CDR2 FQGNSA. In DNA, the CDR3 is TGTGCCAGCAGGCGAGACAGGAGCTATGGCTACACCTTC. Its translation is CASRRDRSYGYTF.

The chain is built from TRBV20-1 and TRBJ2-5; 8 bases map to TRBD1. Germline V gene sequence: CDR1 DFQATT, CDR2 SNEGSKA (reference sequence). The CDR3 totals 14 residues. V gave up 6 bases and J gave up 0 bases; unmatched junction bases: 6. CDR3 protein: CSAAGGGDQETQYF. The CDR3 nucleotides read TGCAGTGCCGCAGGGGGCGGGGACCAAGAGACCCAGTACTTC.

The chain couples TRBV15 to TRBJ1-2, with 9 bases aligning to TRBD1. V shed 2 bases, J shed 0 bases, and the junction held 4 bases outside the gene matches. Per the germline V gene, CDR1 is LNHNV and CDR2 is YYDKDF (reference sequence). CDR3 size: 16 residues. CDR3 in amino acids: CATSRPRQGANYGYTF. For the CDR3, the DNA is TGTGCCACCAGCAGACCAAGACAGGGGGCTAACTATGGCTACACCTTC.

The CDR3 protein is CATSDFKGAEAFF. CDR3 nucleotide sequence: TGTGCCACCAGTGATTTTAAGGGCGCTGAAGCTTTCTTT. The genes are TRBV24-1 and TRBJ1-1; D uncertain. Germline V gene lookup returns CDR1 KGHDR and CDR2 SFDVKD. CDR3 length equals 13 residues. V lost 1 base to trimming and J lost 6 bases, with 8 bases between them.